This TCR beta chain was sequenced during a study of spatial heterogeneity in lung cancer. Time point described: sample taken at primary tumor resection. No cells were sorted before sequencing. The whole RNA sequenced was extracted from tumor, nontumor lung or frozen PBMC. In its sample, this clonotype was seen many times. V lost 5 bases and J 2 bases, leaving 14 bases between the germline ends. The CDR3 consists of 14 residues. Per the germline V gene, CDR1 is SGHRS and CDR2 is YFSETQ. TCRdb passed the 5' RACE reads through MiXCR, listing each CDR3 protein once. The sample has 45,000 to 55,000 distinct CDR3 sequences; roughly 5% are singletons.

The sequence came from a male donor with early-stage non-small cell lung cancer. The chain uses TRBV5-1 and TRBJ2-7; D remains ambiguous. Sample: PBMCs, taken at surgery. The CDR3 nucleotides are TGCGCCAGCAGGCTCGGTTCTGGGACCTACGAGCAGTACTTC. Protein product: CASRLGSGTYEQYF.